The 3 T cell receptor beta chains presented below share a single source sample, sequenced in a study of CD8 T cells in Susac syndrome. When the RNA was reverse transcribed, random hexamers were used with an input of roughly 0.5 to 1 ug. From the immunoSEQ multiplex PCR reads, TCRdb called clonotypes with MiXCR, one entry per CDR3 protein. The profile shows hundreds of thousands of distinct CDR3 sequences, approximately 90% of them singletons. The sample taken for sequencing was CD8+ T cells from PBMCs. All receptors come from a human donor with multiple sclerosis.

J is TRBJ2-7 and V is TRBV5-6; perhaps TRBD1 as D (6 bases). Germline CDR1 SGHDT, CDR2 YYEEEE. V lost 5 bases and J lost 6, with 12 bases in between. This CDR3 contains 12 residues. The CDR3 protein is CASSSPGVEQYF. The CDR3 nucleotides are TGTGCCAGCAGTTCTCCAGGGGTCGAGCAGTACTTC.

The chain carries TRBV15 and TRBJ1-5; no clear D. The V and J ends lost 6 bases and 0 bases respectively, with 6 bases between them. Germline V CDR1 and CDR2: LNHNV, YYDKDF (reference sequence). CDR3 length: 13 amino acids. As DNA, the CDR3 is TGTGCCACCAGAGGATATAGCAATCAGCCCCAGCATTTT. Encoded protein: CATRGYSNQPQHF.

The V gene is TRBV29-1, the J gene TRBJ2-7, with 9 bases aligning to TRBD2. The CDR3 is 12 residues long. V shed 3 bases and J 8 bases; nucleotides not matched to a gene: 5. Germline CDR1 and CDR2: SQVTM and ANQGSEA. The CDR3 protein is CSVEREGRKQYF. In DNA, the CDR3 is TGCAGCGTTGAGCGGGAGGGGCGTAAGCAGTACTTC.